Sequencing of this T cell receptor beta chain was carried out in a study of T cell responses to AZD1222 COVID-19 vaccine. Using immunoSEQ multiplex PCR, the repertoire was profiled, and TCRdb retains in-frame clones only, with some absent. The sample contains some 140,000 clones, roughly 87% of which appear only once. In its sample, this clone was seen a few times. The V gene lost 4 bases and the J gene lost 2 bases, with 12 bases spanning the gap. The CDR3 sequence is 15 residues long. From germline, CDR1 is LNHDA and CDR2 SQIVND (reference sequence). The V call is TRBV19, the J call TRBJ2-4; D call uncertain. This receptor was obtained from an adult who received the AZD1222 COVID-19 vaccine. This sample comprised peripheral blood, obtained 28 days after the second AZD1222 dose. The CDR3 DNA sequence: TGTGCCAGTAGTACCCCGTTCGGATCCAAAAACATTCAGTACTTC. This codes for CASSTPFGSKNIQYF.